This record covers a single T cell receptor beta chain. Its antigen is undetermined. The V end lost 11 bases, the J end lost 2 bases, and 24 bases lay between the germline ends. CDR3 length equals 17 residues. Germline CDR1 and CDR2: LGHDT and YNNKEL (reference sequence). This record comes from a study of T cells after yellow fever vaccination. Study outcomes and limitations: Clonotype sharing between CD4 and CD8 compartments was small. Most primary-vaccination clones reappeared after the booster (about 95% CD4, about 87% CD8).

MiXCR, run by TCRdb on the 5' RACE reads, gives a single entry per CDR3 protein. The table has roughly 50,000 distinct CDR3 sequences, less than 9% seen once; the top ten hold over 25%. Sequencing used CD8+ T cells sorted from PBMCs, obtained roughly 14 days after the first yellow fever vaccination. This sequence was found in a man younger than 30 who received the YFV17D yellow fever vaccine. The chain couples TRBV3-1 to TRBJ2-2, with D uncertain. The CDR3 is CACTQVLVGPNTGELFF. The CDR3 coding sequence is TGTGCCTGCACCCAAGTATTGGTCGGGCCAAACACCGGGGAGCTGTTTTTT.